These T cell receptor beta chains were read from a single sample in a study of neurological immune-mediated disorders. MiXCR was run by TCRdb on the 5' RACE reads, yielding one entry per CDR3 protein. The repertoire holds under 90,000 distinct CDR3 sequences, roughly 10% seen once, with approximately 10% in the top ten. The sequencing input was PBMCs. All receptors come from a man younger than 40 in good health. Each CDR3 is given with its conserved first and last residue.

>TRBJ2-1|TRBV5-1
CASSRWGTYNEQFF
>TRBJ2-3|TRBV5-1
CASSLVTSGRAADTQYF
>TRBJ2-1|TRBV3-1
CASSQELRNEQFF
>TRBJ2-7|TRBV5-1
CASSLGDEQYF
>TRBJ2-5|TRBV5-1
CASRRDIQETQYF
>TRBJ1-2|TRBV5-1
CASRSDRVLDGYTF
>TRBJ2-7|TRBV20-1
CSAKGLASYEQYF
>TRBJ2-2|TRBV7-3
CASSLLGKVTGELFF
>TRBJ2-1|TRBV18
CASSPPGSGSIRGDEQFF
>TRBJ2-7|TRBV20-1
CSEGDAYEQYF
>TRBJ2-3|TRBV5-1
CASSLVFGASTDTQYF
>TRBJ2-7|TRBV5-1
CASSQGVLAGGPGEQYF
>TRBJ2-5|TRBV10-3
CAISVDAIETQYF
>TRBJ2-1|TRBV7-8
CASSLASPQAEQFF
>TRBJ2-1|TRBV5-1
CASTLVGRSYNEQFF
>TRBJ2-1|TRBV20-1
CSAGLDSYNEQFF
>TRBJ2-1|TRBV5-1
CASSGWTSGIRDNEQFF
>TRBJ1-6|TRBV14
CASSQARQGRDSPLHF
>TRBJ1-1|TRBV5-1
CASSLPGGMNTEAFF
>TRBJ1-1|TRBV20-1
CSATDTLNTEAFF
>TRBJ2-1|TRBV12-5
CASGLFWDTGGNEQFF
>TRBJ2-3|TRBV28
CASRGIRASGRLFRDTQYF
>TRBJ1-2|TRBV5-1
CASSLRANYGYTF
>TRBJ1-1|TRBV5-1
CASSTEGSGGAFF
>TRBJ2-2|TRBV7-9
CASSQTGRDTGELFF
>TRBJ2-7|TRBV29-1
CSVVAGVEQYF
>TRBJ2-3|TRBV9
CASRGQVSDTQYF
>TRBJ1-5|TRBV18
CASSPSGPRYDQPQHF
>TRBJ2-2|TRBV7-3
CASSLDPNTGELFF
>TRBJ2-1|TRBV5-1
CASSLTGGTRNEQFF
>TRBJ1-2|TRBV25-1
CASSEYGTGQRSAIGYTF
>TRBJ2-1|TRBV28
CASSLQRGRSYNEQFF
>TRBJ2-7|TRBV9
CASSVAPGTVSYEQYF
>TRBJ2-1|TRBV21-1
CASSKGDGSRLAGGLDEQFF
>TRBJ1-5|TRBV27
CASSPGDSSNQPQHF
>TRBJ2-7|TRBV12-3/TRBV12-4
CASSLAGDPYEQYF
>TRBJ2-5|TRBV10-3
CAISELAGEMETQYF
>TRBJ2-4|TRBV4-1
CASSHLQGEKNIQYF
>TRBJ2-7|TRBV20-1
CSARTGLAGGLDEQYF
>TRBJ1-6|TRBV20-1
CSARDPRQGLVSYNSPLHF
>TRBJ2-7|TRBV28
CASREHSPYEQYF
>TRBJ2-1|TRBV7-9
CARAPPDYNEQFF
>TRBJ1-6|TRBV28
CASSLDSNSPLHF
>TRBJ1-1|TRBV5-1
CASSGDSRPSEAFF
>TRBJ2-1|TRBV11-3
CASSFRRVGEQFF
>TRBJ2-2|TRBV20-1
CSARGVNTGELFF
>TRBJ2-5|TRBV3-1
CASSQESGLTGGPRGQETQYF
>TRBJ2-3|TRBV5-1
CASSLPGGTGVDTQYF
>TRBJ1-2|TRBV5-1
CASSLLTGRVDYGYTF
>TRBJ2-3|TRBV5-1
CASSLRTGATDTQYF
>TRBJ2-3|TRBV2
CASIEGWGETDTQYF
>TRBJ2-1|TRBV20-1
CSARERDRADYNEQFF
>TRBJ2-3|TRBV27
CASSPGTGGPDTQYF
>TRBJ2-4|TRBV28
CASSLSGQDIQYF
>TRBJ2-7|TRBV10-3
CAISEAPSGGEQYF
>TRBJ2-3|TRBV10-3
CAISVGPGTDTQYF
>TRBJ2-2|TRBV12-3/TRBV12-4
CASTGMNRGGELFF
>TRBJ2-2|TRBV3-1
CATLHTGELFF